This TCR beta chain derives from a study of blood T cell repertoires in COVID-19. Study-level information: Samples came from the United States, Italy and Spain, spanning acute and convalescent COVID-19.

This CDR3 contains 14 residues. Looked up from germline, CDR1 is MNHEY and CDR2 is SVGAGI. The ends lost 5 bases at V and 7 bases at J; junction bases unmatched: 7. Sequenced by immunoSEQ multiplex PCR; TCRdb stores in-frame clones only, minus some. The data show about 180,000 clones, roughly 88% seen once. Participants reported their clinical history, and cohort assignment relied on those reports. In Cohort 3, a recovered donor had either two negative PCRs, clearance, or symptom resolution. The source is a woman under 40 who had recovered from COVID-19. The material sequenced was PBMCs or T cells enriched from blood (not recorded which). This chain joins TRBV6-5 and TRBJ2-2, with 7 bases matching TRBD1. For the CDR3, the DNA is TGTGCCAGCAGTCCCGGGACAGAATTCGGGGAGCTGTTTTTT. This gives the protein CASSPGTEFGELFF.